The subject of this entry is one TCR beta chain. Germline V gene sequence: CDR1 DFQATT, CDR2 SNEGSKA (reference sequence). V was pared by 0 bases and J by 1 base, with 15 bases between. The CDR3 spans 16 residues. The record originates from a study of T-cell reconstitution after alpha-beta-depleted transplantation in children. Unique molecular identifiers featured in how the TCRbeta library was prepared. TCRdb used MiXCR to reprocess the PCR reads, holding one entry per CDR3 protein. The sample has 200,000 to 250,000 distinct CDR3 sequences; roughly 9% are singletons. The source material was PBMCs from the stem cell graft donor, sampled from the stem cell graft. This TCR came from a human donor who donated a stem cell graft to a child with acute lymphoblastic leukemia. V gene TRBV20-1 combines with J gene TRBJ2-5; D unclear. CDR3 in amino acids: CSARDSAGSPQETQYF. CDR3 in DNA: TGCAGTGCTAGAGATTCGGCAGGCAGCCCCCAAGAGACCCAGTACTTC.